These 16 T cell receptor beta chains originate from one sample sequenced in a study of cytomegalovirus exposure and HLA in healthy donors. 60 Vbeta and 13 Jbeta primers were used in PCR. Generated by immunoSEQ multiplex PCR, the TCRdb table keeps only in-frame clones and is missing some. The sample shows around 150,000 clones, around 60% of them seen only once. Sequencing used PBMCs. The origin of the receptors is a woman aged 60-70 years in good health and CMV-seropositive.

CDR3 amino acids: CAISESEVGGYTF. The CDR3, as DNA: TGTGCCATCAGTGAGTCAGAGGTAGGCGGCTACACCTTC. This rearrangement joins TRBV10-3 to TRBJ1-2; the D is unclear. The ends were cut back, 0 bases at V and 8 bases at J, with 10 bases in the middle. The CDR3 length is 13 residues. The germline CDR1 and CDR2 sequences are ENHRY and SYGVKD.

The CDR3 reads CASSISWATYEQYF. CDR3 coding DNA: TGTGCCAGTAGTATCTCCTGGGCAACCTACGAGCAGTACTTC. V is TRBV19 and J is TRBJ2-7; D ambiguous. CDR1 and CDR2 from the germline V gene are LNHDA and SQIVND (reference sequence). This CDR3 is 14 amino acids long. V gave up 3 bases and J gave up 2 bases, with 11 bases separating them.

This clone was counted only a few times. The CDR3 DNA follows: TGTGCCAGCACGCGCGCGGGTCGGAATCAGCCCCAGCATTTT. As protein: CASTRAGRNQPQHF. This chain connects TRBV2 to TRBJ1-5; D unclear. V gave up 7 bases and J gave up 4 bases, with 14 bases separating them. Germline V gene lookup returns CDR1 SNHLY and CDR2 FYNNEI. This CDR3 is built from 14 residues.

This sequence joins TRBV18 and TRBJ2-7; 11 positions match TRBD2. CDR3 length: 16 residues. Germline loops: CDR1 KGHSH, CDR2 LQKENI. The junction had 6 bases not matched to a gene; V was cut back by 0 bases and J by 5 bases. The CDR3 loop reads CASSPPSGRAGHEQYF. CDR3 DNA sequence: TGTGCCAGCTCACCACCTAGCGGGAGGGCAGGTCACGAGCAGTACTTC.

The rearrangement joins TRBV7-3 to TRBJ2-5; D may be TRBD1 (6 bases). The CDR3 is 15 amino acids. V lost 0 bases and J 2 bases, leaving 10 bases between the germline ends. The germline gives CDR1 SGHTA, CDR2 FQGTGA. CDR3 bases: TGTGCCAGCAGCTTAACGTCAACAGGGCAAGAGACCCAGTACTTC. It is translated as CASSLTSTGQETQYF.

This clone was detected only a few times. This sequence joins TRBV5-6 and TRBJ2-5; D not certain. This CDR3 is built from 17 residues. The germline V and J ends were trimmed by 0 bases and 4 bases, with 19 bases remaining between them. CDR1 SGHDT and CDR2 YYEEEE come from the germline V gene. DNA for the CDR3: TGTGCCAGCAGCTTGGACCGCGGTCCTAGGAGTTCAGAGACCCAGTACTTC. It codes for CASSLDRGPRSSETQYF.

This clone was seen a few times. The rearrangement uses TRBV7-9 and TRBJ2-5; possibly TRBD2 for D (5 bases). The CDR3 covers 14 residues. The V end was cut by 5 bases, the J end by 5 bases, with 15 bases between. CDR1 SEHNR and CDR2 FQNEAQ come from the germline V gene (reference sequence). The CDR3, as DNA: TGTGCCAGCAGCCGTCTGGCGGGCACGGAGACCCAGTACTTC. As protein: CASSRLAGTETQYF.

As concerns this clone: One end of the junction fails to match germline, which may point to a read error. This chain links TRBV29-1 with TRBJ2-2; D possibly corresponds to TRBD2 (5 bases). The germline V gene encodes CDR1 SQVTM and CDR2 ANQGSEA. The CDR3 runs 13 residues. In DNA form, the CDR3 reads TGCAGCGTTGAGAAGGCATACACCGGGGAGCTGCTTTTT. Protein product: CSVEKAYTGELLF.

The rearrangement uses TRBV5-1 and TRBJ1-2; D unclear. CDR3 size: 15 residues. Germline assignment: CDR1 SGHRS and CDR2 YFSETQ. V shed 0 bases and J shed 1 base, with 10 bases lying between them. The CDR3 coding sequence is TGCGCCAGCAGCTTGGGGGGAGTAAATAACTATGGCTACACCTTC. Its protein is CASSLGGVNNYGYTF.

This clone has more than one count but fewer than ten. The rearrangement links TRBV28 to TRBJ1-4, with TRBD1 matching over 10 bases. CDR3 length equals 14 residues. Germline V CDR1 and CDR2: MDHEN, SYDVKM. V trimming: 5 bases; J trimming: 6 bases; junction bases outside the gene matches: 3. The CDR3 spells CASSLDRGDEKLFF. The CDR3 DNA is TGTGCCAGCAGTCTGGACAGGGGGGATGAAAAACTGTTTTTT.

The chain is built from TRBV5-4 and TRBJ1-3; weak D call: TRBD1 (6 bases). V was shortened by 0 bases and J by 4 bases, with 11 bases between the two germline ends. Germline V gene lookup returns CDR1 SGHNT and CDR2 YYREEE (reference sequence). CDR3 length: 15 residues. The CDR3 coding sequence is TGTGCCAGCAGCTTGGACAGGGTTAGCGGAAACACCATATATTTT. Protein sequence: CASSLDRVSGNTIYF.

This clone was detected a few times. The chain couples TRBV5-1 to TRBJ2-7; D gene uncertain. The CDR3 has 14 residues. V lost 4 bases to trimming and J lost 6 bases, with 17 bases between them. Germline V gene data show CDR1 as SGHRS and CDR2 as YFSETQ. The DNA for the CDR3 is TGCGCCAGCAGCGACCAAGAGGCGCTAGGCGAGCAGTACTTC. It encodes CASSDQEALGEQYF.

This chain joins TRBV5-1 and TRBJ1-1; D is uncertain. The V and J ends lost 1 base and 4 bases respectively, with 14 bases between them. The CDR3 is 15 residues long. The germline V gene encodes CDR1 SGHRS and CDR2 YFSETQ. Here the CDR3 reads CASSLYGVDGTEAFF. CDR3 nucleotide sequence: TGCGCCAGCAGCTTGTACGGGGTTGATGGCACTGAAGCTTTCTTT.

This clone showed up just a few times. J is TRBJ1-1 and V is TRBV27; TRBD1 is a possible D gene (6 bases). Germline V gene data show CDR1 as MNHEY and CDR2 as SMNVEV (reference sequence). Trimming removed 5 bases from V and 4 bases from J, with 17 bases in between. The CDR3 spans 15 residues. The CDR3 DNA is TGTGCCAGCAGTCATGATTACAGGGCTTCCACTGAAGCTTTCTTT. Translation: CASSHDYRASTEAFF.

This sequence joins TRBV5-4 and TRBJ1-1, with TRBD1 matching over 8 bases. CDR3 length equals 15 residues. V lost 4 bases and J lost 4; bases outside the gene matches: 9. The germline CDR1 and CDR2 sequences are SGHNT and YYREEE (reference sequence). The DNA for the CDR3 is TGTGCCAGCAGCCAAACCGGGACAGGTGGCACTGAAGCTTTCTTT. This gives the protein CASSQTGTGGTEAFF. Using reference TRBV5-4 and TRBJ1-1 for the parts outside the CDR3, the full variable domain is ETGVTQSPTHLIKTRGQQVTLRCSSQSGHNTVSWYQQALGQGPQFIFQYYREEENGRGNFPPRFSGLQFPNYSSELNVNALELDDSALYLCASSQTGTGGTEAFFGQGTRLTVV.

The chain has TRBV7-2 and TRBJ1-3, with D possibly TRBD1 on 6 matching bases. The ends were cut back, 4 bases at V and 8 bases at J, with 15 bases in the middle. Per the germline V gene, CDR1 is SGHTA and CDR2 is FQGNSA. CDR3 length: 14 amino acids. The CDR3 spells CASSSYQGRDTIYF. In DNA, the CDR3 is TGTGCCAGCAGCTCCTATCAGGGGAGGGACACCATATATTTT.